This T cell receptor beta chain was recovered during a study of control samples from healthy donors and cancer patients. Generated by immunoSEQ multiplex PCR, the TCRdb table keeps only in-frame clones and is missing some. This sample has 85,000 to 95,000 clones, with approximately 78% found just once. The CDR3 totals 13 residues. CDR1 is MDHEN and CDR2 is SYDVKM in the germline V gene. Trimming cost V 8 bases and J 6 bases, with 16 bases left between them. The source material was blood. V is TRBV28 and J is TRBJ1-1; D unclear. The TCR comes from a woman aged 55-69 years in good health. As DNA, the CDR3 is TGTGCCAGCGAAGCCACGGTGCCCCCTGAAGCTTTCTTT. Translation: CASEATVPPEAFF.